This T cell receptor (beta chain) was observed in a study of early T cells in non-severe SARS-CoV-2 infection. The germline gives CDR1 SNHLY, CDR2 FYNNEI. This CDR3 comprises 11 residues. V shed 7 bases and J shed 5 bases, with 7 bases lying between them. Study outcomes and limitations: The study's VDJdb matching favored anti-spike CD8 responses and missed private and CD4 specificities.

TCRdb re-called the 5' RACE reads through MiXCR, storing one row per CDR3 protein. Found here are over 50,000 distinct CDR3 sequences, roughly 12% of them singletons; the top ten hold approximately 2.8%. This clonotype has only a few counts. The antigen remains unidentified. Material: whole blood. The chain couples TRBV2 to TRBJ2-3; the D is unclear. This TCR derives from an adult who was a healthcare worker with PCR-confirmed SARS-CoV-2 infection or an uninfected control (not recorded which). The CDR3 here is CASIHVDTQYF. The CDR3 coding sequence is TGTGCCAGCATTCATGTAGATACGCAGTATTTT.